This T cell receptor beta chain is drawn from a study of shared clonotypes between healthy human individuals. Study outcomes and limitations: A handful of donors had around 5% of their naive CD4 clonotypes in common.

Naive-designated CD8 cells lacked CD45RO, were positively enriched for CCR7, and omitted terminally differentiated effector memory CD45RA+ cells. Germline V lookup: CDR1 SGHNT, CDR2 YYREEE (reference sequence). The V and J ends lost 3 bases and 6 bases, in that order; junction bases with no gene match: 8. The CDR3 extends over 15 amino acids. Clones were read by immunoSEQ multiplex PCR, and TCRdb kept only the in-frame ones, dropping some. The sample holds over 750,000 clones, roughly 96% seen once. Details on this clone: Its antigen is unidentified.

The chain combines TRBV5-4 with TRBJ2-1, with 8 bases that match TRBD2. The sequenced sample was naive CD8+ T cells sorted from blood. The TCR sequence derives from a man aged 30 to 39 in good health. The DNA for the CDR3 is TGTGCCAGCAGCTGGGGGACTAGTCCCGCCAATGAGCAGTTCTTC. This gives the protein CASSWGTSPANEQFF.